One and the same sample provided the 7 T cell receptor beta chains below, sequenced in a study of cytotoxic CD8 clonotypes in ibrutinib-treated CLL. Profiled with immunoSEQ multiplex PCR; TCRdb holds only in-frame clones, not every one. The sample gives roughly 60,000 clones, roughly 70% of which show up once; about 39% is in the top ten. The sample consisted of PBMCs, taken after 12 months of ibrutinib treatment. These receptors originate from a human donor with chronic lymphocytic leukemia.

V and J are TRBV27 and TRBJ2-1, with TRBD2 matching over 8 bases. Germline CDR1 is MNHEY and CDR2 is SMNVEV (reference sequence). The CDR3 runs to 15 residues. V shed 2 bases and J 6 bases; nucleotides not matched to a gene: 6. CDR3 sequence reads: CASSLPWTSLNEQFF. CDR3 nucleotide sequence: TGTGCCAGCAGTTTACCCTGGACTAGCCTCAATGAGCAGTTCTTC.

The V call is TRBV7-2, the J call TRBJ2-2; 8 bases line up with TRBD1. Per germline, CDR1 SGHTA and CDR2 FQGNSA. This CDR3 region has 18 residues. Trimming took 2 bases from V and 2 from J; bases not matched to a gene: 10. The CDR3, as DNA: TGTGCCAGCAGCTTACGGAGCAGGGGGCCTGGAAACACCGGGGAGCTGTTTTTT. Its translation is CASSLRSRGPGNTGELFF.

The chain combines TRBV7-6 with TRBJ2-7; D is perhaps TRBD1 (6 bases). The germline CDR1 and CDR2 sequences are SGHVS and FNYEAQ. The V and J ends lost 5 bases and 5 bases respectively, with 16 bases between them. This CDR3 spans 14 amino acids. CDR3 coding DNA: TGTGCCAGCAGCCGCTCACAGGGTTCGCACGAGCAGTACTTC. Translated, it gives CASSRSQGSHEQYF.

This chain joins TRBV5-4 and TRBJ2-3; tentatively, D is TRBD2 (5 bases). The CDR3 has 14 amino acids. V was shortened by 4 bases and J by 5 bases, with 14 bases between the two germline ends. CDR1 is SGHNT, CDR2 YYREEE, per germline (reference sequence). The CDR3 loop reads CASSRGSAVDTQYF. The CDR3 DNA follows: TGTGCCAGCAGCCGCGGATCAGCGGTAGATACGCAGTATTTT.

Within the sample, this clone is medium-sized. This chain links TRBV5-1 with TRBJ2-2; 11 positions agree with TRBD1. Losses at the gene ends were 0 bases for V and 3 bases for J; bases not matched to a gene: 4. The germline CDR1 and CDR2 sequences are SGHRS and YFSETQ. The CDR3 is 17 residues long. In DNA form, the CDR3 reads TGCGCCAGCAGCTTGGTGCGGACAGGGGGCCACACCGGGGAGCTGTTTTTT. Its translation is CASSLVRTGGHTGELFF. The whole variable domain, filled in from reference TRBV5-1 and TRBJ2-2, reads KAGVTQTPRYLIKTRGQQVTLSCSPISGHRSVSWYQQTPGQGLQFLFEYFSETQRNKGNFPGRFSGRQFSNSRSEMNVSTLELGDSALYLCASSLVRTGGHTGELFFGEGSRLTVL.

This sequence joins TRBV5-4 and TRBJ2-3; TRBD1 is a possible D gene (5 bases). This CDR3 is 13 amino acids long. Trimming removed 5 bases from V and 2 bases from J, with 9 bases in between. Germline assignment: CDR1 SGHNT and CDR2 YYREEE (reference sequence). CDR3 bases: TGTGCCAGCAGTCCAGGGCCCACAGATACGCAGTATTTT. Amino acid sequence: CASSPGPTDTQYF. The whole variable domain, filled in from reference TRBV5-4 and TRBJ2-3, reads ETGVTQSPTHLIKTRGQQVTLRCSSQSGHNTVSWYQQALGQGPQFIFQYYREEENGRGNFPPRFSGLQFPNYSSELNVNALELDDSALYLCASSPGPTDTQYFGPGTRLTVL.

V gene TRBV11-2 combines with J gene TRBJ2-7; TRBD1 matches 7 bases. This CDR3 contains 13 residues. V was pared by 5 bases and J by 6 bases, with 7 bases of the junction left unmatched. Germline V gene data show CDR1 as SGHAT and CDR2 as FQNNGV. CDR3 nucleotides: TGTGCCAGCAGCATAATAGACAGGGTCGAGCAGTACTTC. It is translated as CASSIIDRVEQYF.